This T cell receptor (beta chain) stems from a study of cytomegalovirus exposure and HLA in healthy donors. Whole-study findings and limits: Judged likely to be a sequencing artifact was a cluster of highly shared sequence variants.

PCR used 60 Vbeta primers and 13 Jbeta primers. The authors' processing: In a later analysis, the count reached 76 million or so unique TCR beta chains, with about 10 million shared. Sequenced by immunoSEQ multiplex PCR; TCRdb stores in-frame clones only, minus some. The D gene and trimming were derived from the DNA, and the V and J assignments and clone size from that table. The sample shows roughly 110,000 clones, about three quarters of them seen only once. A note on this clone: The antigen is not known.

This CDR3 contains 15 residues. Germline-derived CDR1 and CDR2 are SGDLS and YYNGEE. V shed 3 bases, J shed 2 bases, and the junction held 8 bases outside the gene matches. This chain uses TRBV9 with TRBJ2-7; 7 nucleotides line up with TRBD2. Sequencing used PBMCs. The receptor comes from a man aged 25 to 40 in good health and CMV-seronegative. CDR3 loop: CASSEGGAATYEQYF. CDR3 bases: TGTGCCAGCAGCGAGGGAGGGGCGGCCACCTACGAGCAGTACTTC.